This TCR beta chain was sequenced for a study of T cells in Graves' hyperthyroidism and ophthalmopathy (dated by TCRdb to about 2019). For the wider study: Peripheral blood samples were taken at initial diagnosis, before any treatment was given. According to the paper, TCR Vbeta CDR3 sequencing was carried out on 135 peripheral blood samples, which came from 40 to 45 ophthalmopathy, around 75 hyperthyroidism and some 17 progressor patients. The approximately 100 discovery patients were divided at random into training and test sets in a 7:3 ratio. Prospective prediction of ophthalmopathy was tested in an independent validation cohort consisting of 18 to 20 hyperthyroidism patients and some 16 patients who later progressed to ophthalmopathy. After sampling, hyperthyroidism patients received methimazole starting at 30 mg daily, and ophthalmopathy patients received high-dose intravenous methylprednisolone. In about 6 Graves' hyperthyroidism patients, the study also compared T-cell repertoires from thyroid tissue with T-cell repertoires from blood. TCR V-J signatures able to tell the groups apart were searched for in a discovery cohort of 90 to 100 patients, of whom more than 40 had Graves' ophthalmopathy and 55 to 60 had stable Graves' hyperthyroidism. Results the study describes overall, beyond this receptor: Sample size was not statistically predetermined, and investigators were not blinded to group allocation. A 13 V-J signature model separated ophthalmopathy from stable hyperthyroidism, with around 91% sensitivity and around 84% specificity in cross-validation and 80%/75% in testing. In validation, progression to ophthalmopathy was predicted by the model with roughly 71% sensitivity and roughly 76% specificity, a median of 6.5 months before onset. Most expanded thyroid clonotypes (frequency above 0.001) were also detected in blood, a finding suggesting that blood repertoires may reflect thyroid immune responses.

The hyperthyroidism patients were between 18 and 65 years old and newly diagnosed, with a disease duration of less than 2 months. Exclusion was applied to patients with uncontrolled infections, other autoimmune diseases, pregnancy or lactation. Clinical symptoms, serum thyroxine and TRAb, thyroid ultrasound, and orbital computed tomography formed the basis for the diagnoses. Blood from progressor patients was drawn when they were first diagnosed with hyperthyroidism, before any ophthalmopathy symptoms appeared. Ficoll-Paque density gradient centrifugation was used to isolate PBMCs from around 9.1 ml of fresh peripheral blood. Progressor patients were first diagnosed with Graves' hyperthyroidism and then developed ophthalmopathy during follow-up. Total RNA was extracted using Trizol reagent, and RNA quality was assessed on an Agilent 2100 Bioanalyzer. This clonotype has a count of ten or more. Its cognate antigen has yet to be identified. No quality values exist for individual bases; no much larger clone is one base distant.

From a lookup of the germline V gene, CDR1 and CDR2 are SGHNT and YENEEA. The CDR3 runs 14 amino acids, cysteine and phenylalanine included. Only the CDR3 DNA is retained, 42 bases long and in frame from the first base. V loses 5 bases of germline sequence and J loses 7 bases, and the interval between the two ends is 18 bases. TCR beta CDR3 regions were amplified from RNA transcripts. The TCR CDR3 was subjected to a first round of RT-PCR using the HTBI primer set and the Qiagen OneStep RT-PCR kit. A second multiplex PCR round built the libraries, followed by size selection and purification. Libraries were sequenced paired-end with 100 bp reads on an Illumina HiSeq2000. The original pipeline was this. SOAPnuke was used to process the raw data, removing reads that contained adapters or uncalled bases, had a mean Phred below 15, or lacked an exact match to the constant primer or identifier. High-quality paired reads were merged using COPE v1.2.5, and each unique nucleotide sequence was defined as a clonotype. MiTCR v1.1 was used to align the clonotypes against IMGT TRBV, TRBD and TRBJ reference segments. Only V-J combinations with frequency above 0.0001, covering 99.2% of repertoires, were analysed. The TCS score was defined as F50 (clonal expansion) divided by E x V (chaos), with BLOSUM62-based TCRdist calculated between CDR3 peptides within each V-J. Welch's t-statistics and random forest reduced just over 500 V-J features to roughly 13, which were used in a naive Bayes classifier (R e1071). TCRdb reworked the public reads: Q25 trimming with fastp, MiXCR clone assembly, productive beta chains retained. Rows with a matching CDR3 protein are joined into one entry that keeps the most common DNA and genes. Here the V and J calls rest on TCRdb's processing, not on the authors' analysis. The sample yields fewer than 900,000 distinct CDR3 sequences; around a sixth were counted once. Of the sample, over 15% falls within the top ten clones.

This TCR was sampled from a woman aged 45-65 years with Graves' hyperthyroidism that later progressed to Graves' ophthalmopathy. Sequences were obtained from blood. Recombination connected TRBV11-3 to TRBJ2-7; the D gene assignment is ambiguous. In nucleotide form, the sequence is TGTGCCAGCAGCCGCCCTACATATGGCCGGGAGCAGTACTTC. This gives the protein CASSRPTYGREQYF.